This T cell receptor (beta chain) was observed in a study of T cells in tuberculosis. Study-level background: Blood was taken before or within 7 days of anti-tuberculosis therapy.

Clones were sequenced by immunoSEQ multiplex PCR, and TCRdb holds only the in-frame ones, with some missing. This sample has about 7,700 clones, with about 95% found just once. Positive smear microscopy and/or M. tuberculosis culture confirmed active disease. Each clinical donor contributed on average roughly 92,000 T cells from unsorted cryopreserved PBMC. Per germline, CDR1 MNHNS and CDR2 SASEGT. V was shortened by 9 bases and J by 6 bases, with 22 bases between the two germline ends. The CDR3 is made up of 15 amino acids. The J gene is TRBJ2-3, the V gene TRBV6-1; D unclear. The TCR comes from an adult with tuberculosis. The specimen sequenced was PBMCs. CDR3 bases: TGTGCCAGTATACCCCGGGTTACCCATAACGATACGCAGTATTTT. Its protein product is CASIPRVTHNDTQYF.